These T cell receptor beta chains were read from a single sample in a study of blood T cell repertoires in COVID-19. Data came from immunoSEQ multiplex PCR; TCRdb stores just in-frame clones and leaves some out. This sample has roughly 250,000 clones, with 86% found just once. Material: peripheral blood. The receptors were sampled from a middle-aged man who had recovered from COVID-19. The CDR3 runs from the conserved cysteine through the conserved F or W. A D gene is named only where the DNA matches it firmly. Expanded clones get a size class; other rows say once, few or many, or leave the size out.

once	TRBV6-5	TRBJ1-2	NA	TGTGCCAGCAGGAACCCCCAGGGGTACTATGGCTACACCTTC	CASRNPQGYYGYTF
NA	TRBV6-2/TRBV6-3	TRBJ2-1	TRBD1	TGTGCCAGCAGTCAGGGACAGGGGGCGTATGAGCAGTTCTTC	CASSQGQGAYEQFF
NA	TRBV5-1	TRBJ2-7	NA	TGCGCCAGCAGCTTCGGAAACGCGGGGGAGCAGTACTTC	CASSFGNAGEQYF
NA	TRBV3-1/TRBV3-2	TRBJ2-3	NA	TGTGCCAGCAGCCAAGGTCTAGCGCAGGGCACAGATACGCAGTATTTT	CASSQGLAQGTDTQYF
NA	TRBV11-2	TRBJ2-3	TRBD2	TGTGCCAGCAGCTTAGGATTTAGTGGGGGGGCAGATACGCAGTATTTT	CASSLGFSGGADTQYF
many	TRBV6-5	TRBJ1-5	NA	TGTGCCAGCAGGCAGGGGAGCCTACAACAGCCCCAGCATTTT	CASRQGSLQQPQHF
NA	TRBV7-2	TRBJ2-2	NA	TGTGCCAGCAGCTTAGACGGGGGGCGGCGCACCGGGGAGCTGTTTTTT	CASSLDGGRRTGELFF
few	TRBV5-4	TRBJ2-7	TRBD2	TGTGCCAGCAGCCCTGCGGGACTAGCGGGAGGAAACGAGCAGTACTTC	CASSPAGLAGGNEQYF
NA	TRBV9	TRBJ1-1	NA	TGTGCCAGCAGCCCTTCGGGGGGAGGCACTGAAGCTTTCTTT	CASSPSGGGTEAFF
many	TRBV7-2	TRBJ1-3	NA	TGTGCCAGCAGCCCCCAGGGTACTGGAAACACCATATATTTT	CASSPQGTGNTIYF
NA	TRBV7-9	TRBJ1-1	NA	TGTGCCAGCAGCCCCCTCGCCAGCACTGAAGCTTTCTTT	CASSPLASTEAFF
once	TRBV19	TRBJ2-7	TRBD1	TGTGCCAGTAGTTTAAAACGGGACAGCAACTACGAGCAGTACTTC	CASSLKRDSNYEQYF
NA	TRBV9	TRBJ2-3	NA	TGTGCCAGCAGCGTAGCGGTTAGTAGCACAGATACGCAGTATTTT	CASSVAVSSTDTQYF
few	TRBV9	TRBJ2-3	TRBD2	TGTGCCAGCAGCGTAGGAACCGCGGGAGGTGATACGCAGTATTTT	CASSVGTAGGDTQYF
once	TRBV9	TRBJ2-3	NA	TGTGCCAGCAGCGTAGGGGTCACGGGGACAGATACGCAGTATTTT	CASSVGVTGTDTQYF
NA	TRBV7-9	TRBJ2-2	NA	TGTGCCAGCAGCCGGAGGGGGACAGACAATCACCCGAACACCGGGGAGCTGTTTTTT	CASSRRGTDNHPNTGELFF
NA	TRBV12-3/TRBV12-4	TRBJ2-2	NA	TGTGCCAGCAGTCCGTCGGCGGGCGGGGAGCTGTTTTTT	CASSPSAGGELFF
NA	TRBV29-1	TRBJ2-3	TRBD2	TGCAGCGTTGGCGTTAAAGGACTAGCGGGACACACAGATACGCAGTATTTT	CSVGVKGLAGHTDTQYF
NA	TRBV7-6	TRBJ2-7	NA	TGTGCCAGCAGCCCGCGGGCCTCTCTCGGCCACGAGCAGTACTTC	CASSPRASLGHEQYF
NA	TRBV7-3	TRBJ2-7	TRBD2	TGTGCCAGCAGCTCAGTCCTAGCGGGAGGAGTCTACGAGCAGTACTTC	CASSSVLAGGVYEQYF
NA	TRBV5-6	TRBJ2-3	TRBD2	TGTGCCAGCAGCTCCCCCCGGGGCGCGGGGGTTACCACAGATACGCAGTATTTT	CASSSPRGAGVTTDTQYF
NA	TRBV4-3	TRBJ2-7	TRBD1	TGCGCCAGCAGCCAGGGGACAGGTCTCTCCTACGAGCAGTACTTC	CASSQGTGLSYEQYF
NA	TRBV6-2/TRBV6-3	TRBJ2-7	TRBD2	TGTGCCAGCAGTTACCGCCCTAGCGGGAGGGAGTACTTC	CASSYRPSGREYF
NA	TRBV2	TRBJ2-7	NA	TGTGCCAGCAGCCCTGACTACCGGAACTACGAGCAGTACTTC	CASSPDYRNYEQYF
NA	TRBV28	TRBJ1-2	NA	TGTGCCAGCAGTTTCCTGGGGGGAGGCTACACCTTC	CASSFLGGGYTF
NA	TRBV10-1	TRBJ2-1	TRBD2	TGCGCCAGCAGTCCTAGCGGGGGGTACAATGAGCAGTTCTTC	CASSPSGGYNEQFF
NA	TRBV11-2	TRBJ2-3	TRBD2	TGTGCCAGCAGCATCAGCTCACCTAGCGGGGGTTATGGGCAGTATTTT	CASSISSPSGGYGQYF